The source of this T cell receptor beta chain is a study of blood T cells in healthy people across ages. Those donating, healthy Caucasian individuals from Russia, were aged roughly 6 to 100. Using a J-beta primer mix together with a sample-barcoded 5' primer, a second PCR was run for roughly 6 to 11 cycles. TCRdb re-analysed the 5' RACE reads in MiXCR, keeping a single row per CDR3 protein. The sample includes 900,000 to 950,000 distinct CDR3 sequences, around 29% of them seen just once. The ends were cut back, 5 bases at V and 3 bases at J, with 12 bases in the middle. This CDR3 is 14 amino acids long. These same records also appear under a second study, on T cells of mothers and their children. Per that study: Researchers report slightly higher, though non-significant, overlap in related mother-child pairs than in unrelated pairs.

Material for sequencing was blood. V and J are TRBV12-3 or TRBV12-4 and TRBJ2-3; maybe TRBD2 (6 bases). The TCR sequence derives from a woman in her 40s in good health. CDR3 protein: CASSPRDWTDTQYF. CDR3 sequence (DNA): TGTGCCAGCAGTCCGAGGGACTGGACAGATACGCAGTATTTT.